The 12 T cell receptor beta chains below were found in one sample sequenced in a study of CXCR3-negative and CXCR3-positive naive CD8 T cells. Carrying UMI labels, the TRB cDNA libraries were prepared through 5' RACE. TCRdb reprocessed the 5' RACE reads and reports one entry per CDR3 protein, with no DNA. This table lists roughly 89,000 distinct CDR3 sequences. Sequences were obtained from naive CXCR3- CD8+ T cells from blood. Subset specified: CD45RO-CCR7+CD27+CD95- naive CD8+ T cells lacking CXCR3 (TNR3-). Source of these receptors: a human donor in good health. Some clones in this sample may be carry-over from other donors' samples.

This chain links TRBV6-2 or TRBV6-3 with TRBJ2-1; no DNA is available, so the TRBD1 call from TCRdb remains unchecked. The CDR3 is 15 residues long. Per germline, CDR1 MNHEY and CDR2 SVGEGT. The CDR3 sequence: CASRPLVGSYNEQFF.

The J gene is TRBJ2-1, the V gene TRBV12-3 or TRBV12-4; the D call of TRBD1 rests on TCRdb alone, since no DNA is present to check it. This CDR3 is 14 amino acids long. The CDR3 here is CASSPWTVYNEQFF.

The rearrangement uses TRBV29-1 and TRBJ2-5. Per the germline V gene, CDR1 is SQVTM and CDR2 is ANQGSEA. CDR3 length: 14 amino acids. Here the CDR3 reads CSVEADGTEETQYF.

The CDR3 sequence is CSAREAGGYQETQYF. The V gene is TRBV20-1, the J gene TRBJ2-5; TCRdb picks TRBD2, but there is no DNA to check that call. The germline V gene encodes CDR1 DFQATT and CDR2 SNEGSKA (reference sequence). The CDR3 covers 15 residues.

The chain joins TRBV7-2 to TRBJ2-2; TCRdb indicates TRBD1, and absent DNA this call remains unverified. CDR3 length: 13 residues. Germline V gene lookup returns CDR1 SGHTA and CDR2 FQGNSA. The CDR3 spells CASSIDRTGELFF.

This chain connects TRBV7-9 to TRBJ1-1. Germline CDR1 and CDR2: SEHNR and FQNEAQ (reference sequence). CDR3 length: 14 residues. The CDR3 loop reads CTSSLGWGNTEAFF.

CDR3 loop: CASSYLTSSYEQYF. This chain joins TRBV7-9 and TRBJ2-7. The CDR3 covers 14 residues. From germline, CDR1 is SEHNR and CDR2 FQNEAQ (reference sequence).

The CDR3 sequence: CATSREYGFSTDTQYF. The chain uses TRBV15 and TRBJ2-3. The CDR3 spans 16 residues. Germline CDR1 and CDR2: LNHNV and YYDKDF (reference sequence).

The chain carries TRBV5-1 and TRBJ1-5. The CDR3 consists of 13 residues. Germline V gives CDR1 SGHRS, CDR2 YFSETQ. The CDR3 loop reads CASSFTGGQPQHF.

CDR3 residues: CSVRGGYEQYF. The rearrangement joins TRBV29-1 to TRBJ2-7; TCRdb's D call of TRBD1 is untestable without DNA. The CDR3 has 11 residues. Germline CDR1 and CDR2: SQVTM and ANQGSEA.

CDR3 sequence: CASSHRDRTTEAFF. This rearrangement joins TRBV27 to TRBJ1-1; TCRdb names TRBD1, which stays unverified in the absence of DNA. The CDR3 is 14 residues long. Germline V gene data show CDR1 as MNHEY and CDR2 as SMNVEV (reference sequence).

V gene TRBV29-1 combines with J gene TRBJ1-2. Germline V CDR1 and CDR2: SQVTM, ANQGSEA. CDR3 length: 17 residues. The CDR3 loop is CSVEEGGWAIANYGYTF. The full variable domain, rest sourced from reference TRBV29-1 and TRBJ1-2, is SAVISQKPSRDICQRGTSLTIQCQVDSQVTMMFWYRQQPGQSLTLIATANQGSEATYESGFVIDKFPISRPNLTFSTLTVSNMSPEDSSIYLCSVEEGGWAIANYGYTFGSGTRLTVV.